Reported below is one T cell receptor beta chain. The antigen is unknown. The data originate from a study of radiation and T cells in renal cell carcinoma. Study-wide findings and caveats: Baseline intratumoral clonotype presence is unknown without pretreatment biopsies.

The germline V gene has CDR1 LGHNA and CDR2 YSLEER. CDR3 length: 14 amino acids. The germline V and J ends were trimmed by 1 base and 5 bases, with 8 bases remaining between them. Sample time point: blood 4 weeks post-SBRT, at nephrectomy. Treatment defined: 15 Gy SBRT to primary tumor, nephrectomy 4 weeks later. Nephrectomy followed 15 Gy stereotactic body radiation by 4 weeks. After SBRT, blood was collected at 2 and 4 weeks, plus baseline. The tumor was a clear cell renal cell carcinoma. Assay used: immunoSEQ multiplex PCR; TCRdb lists only in-frame clones, some missing. The top ten clones hold around 17% of a sample with around 140,000 clones, 86% of them seen once.

V and J are TRBV4-3 and TRBJ1-4; D not resolved. This TCR came from a woman aged 45-59 years with renal cell carcinoma. The specimen was blood, collected from a patient whose treatment included radiotherapy and nephrectomy. The CDR3 protein is CASSQAFPNEKLFF. The CDR3 nucleotides read TGCGCCAGCAGCCAAGCTTTCCCCAATGAAAAACTGTTTTTT.